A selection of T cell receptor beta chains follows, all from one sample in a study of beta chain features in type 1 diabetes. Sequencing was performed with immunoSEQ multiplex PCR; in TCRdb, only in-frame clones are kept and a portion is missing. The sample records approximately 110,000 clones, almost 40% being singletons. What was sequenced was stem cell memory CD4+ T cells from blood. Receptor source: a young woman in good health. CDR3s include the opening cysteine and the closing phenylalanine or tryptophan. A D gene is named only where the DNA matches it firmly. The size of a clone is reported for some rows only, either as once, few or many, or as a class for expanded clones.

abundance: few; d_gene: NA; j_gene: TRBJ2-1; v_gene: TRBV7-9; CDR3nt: TGTGCCAGCAGCTTATCCGGGTGGTACGGCCCGTTCTTC; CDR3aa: CASSLSGWYGPFF
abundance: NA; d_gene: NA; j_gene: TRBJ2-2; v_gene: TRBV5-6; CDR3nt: TGTGCCAGCAGCCCGGGGTGGGTAACTTCAACCGGGGAGCTGTTTTTT; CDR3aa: CASSPGWVTSTGELFF
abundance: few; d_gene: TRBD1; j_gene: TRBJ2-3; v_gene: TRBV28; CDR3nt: TGTGCCAGCAGTCCGACAGGGTTCCCAGATACGCAGTATTTT; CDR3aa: CASSPTGFPDTQYF
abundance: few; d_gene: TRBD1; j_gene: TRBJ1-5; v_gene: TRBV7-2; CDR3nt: TGTGCCAGCAGCAGGGGGCAGGGTCAGCCCCAGCATTTT; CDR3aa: CASSRGQGQPQHF
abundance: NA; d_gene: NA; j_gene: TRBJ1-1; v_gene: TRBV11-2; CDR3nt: TGTGCCAGCAGCTTAGTTCTGCAGGGGAGGAACACTGAAGCTTTCTTT; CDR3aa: CASSLVLQGRNTEAFF
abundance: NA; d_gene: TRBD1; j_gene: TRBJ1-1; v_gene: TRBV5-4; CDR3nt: TGTGCCAGCAGCCACCGGACAGGAATGAACACTGAAGCTTTCTTT; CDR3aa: CASSHRTGMNTEAFF
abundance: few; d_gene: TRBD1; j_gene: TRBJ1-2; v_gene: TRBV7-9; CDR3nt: TGTGCCAGCAACTCACCGGGACAGGAGAACTATGGCTACACCTTC; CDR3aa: CASNSPGQENYGYTF
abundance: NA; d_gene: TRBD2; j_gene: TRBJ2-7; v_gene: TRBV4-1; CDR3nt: TGCGCCAGCAGCCATCTGGGACTAGACTCCTACGAGCAGTACTTC; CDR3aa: CASSHLGLDSYEQYF
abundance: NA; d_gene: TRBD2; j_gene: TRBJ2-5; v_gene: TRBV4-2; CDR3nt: TGTGCCAGCAGCCAAGAGGTCGCGGGAGGGGGAGGGACCCAGTACTTC; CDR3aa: CASSQEVAGGGGTQYF
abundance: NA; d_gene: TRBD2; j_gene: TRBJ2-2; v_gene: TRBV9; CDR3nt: TGTGCCAGCAGCGTAGGACTAGCGGGCAGAACCGGGGAGCTGTTTTTT; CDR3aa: CASSVGLAGRTGELFF
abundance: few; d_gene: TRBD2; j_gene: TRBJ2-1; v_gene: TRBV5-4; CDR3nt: TGTGCCAGCAGCTCCTGGACTAGCGGGATGAACAATGAGCAGTTCTTC; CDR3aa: CASSSWTSGMNNEQFF
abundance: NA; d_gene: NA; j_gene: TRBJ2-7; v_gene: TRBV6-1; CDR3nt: TGTGCCAGCAGGACCCGGCAGAGACTAGTCTACGAGCAGTACTTC; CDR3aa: CASRTRQRLVYEQYF
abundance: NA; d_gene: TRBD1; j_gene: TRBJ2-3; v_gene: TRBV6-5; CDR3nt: TGTGCCAGCAGGCCCCGGGACAGGCTCACAGATACGCAGTATTTT; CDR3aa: CASRPRDRLTDTQYF
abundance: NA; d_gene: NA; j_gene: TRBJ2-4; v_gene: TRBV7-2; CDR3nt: TGTGCCAGCAGCCTGGGACTCGCCGAAAACATTCAGTACTTC; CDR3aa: CASSLGLAENIQYF
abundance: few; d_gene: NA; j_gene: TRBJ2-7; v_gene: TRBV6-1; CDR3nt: TGTGCCAGCAGTAAGACAGGAGCCGACGAGCAGTACTTC; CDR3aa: CASSKTGADEQYF
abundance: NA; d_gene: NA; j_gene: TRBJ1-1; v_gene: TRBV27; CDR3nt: TGTGCCAGCAGTTTGCTATCCCTCGGGAAACCTGAAGCTTTCTTT; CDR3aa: CASSLLSLGKPEAFF
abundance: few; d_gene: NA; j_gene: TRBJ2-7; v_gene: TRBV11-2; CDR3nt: TGTGCCAGCAGCCGCAGGGGTTTCTACGAGCAGTACTTC; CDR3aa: CASSRRGFYEQYF
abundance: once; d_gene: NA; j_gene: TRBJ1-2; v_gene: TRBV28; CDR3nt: TGTGCCAGCAGTACAGGGTATAACTATGGCTACACCTTC; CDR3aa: CASSTGYNYGYTF
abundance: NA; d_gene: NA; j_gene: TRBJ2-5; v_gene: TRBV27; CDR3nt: TGTGCCAGCAGCGGGGGTTCCCAAGAGACCCAGTACTTC; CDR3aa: CASSGGSQETQYF
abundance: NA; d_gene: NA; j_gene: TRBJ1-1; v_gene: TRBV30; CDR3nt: TGTGCCTGGACAACAGGGCTGAACACTGAAGCTTTCTTT; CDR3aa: CAWTTGLNTEAFF
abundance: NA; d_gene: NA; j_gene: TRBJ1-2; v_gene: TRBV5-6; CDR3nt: TGTGCCAGCAGCCCGGGACTCAACATTATTGCTAACTATGGCTACACCTTC; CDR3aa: CASSPGLNIIANYGYTF
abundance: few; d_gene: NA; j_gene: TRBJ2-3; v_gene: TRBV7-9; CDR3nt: TGTGCCAGCAGCTTGACAGTGGACGGAGATACGCAGTATTTT; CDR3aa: CASSLTVDGDTQYF
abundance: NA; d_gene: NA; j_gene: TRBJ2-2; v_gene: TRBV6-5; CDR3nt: TGTGCCAGCAGTTACTCGTCGAGGACAGCCACCGGGGAGCTGTTTTTT; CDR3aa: CASSYSSRTATGELFF
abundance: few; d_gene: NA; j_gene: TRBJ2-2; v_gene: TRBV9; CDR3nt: TGTGCCAGCAGCGTACGGGGTAGGGCGAACACCGGGGAGCTGTTTTTT; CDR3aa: CASSVRGRANTGELFF
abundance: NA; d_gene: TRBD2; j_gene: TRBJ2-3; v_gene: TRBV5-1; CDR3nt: TGCGCCAGCAGCCCGTACTCGACAGGGGTTGGGCTAGCGGGAGGGCCCGCCACAGATACGCAGTATTTT; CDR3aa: CASSPYSTGVGLAGGPATDTQYF
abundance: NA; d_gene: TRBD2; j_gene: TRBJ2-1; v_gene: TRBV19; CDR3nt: TGTGCCAGTAGTCGCCAGCGGGGGACTAGTAGTCTTGGGAATGAGCAGTTCTTC; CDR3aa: CASSRQRGTSSLGNEQFF
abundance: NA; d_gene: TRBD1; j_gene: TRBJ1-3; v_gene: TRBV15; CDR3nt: TGTGCCACCAGCAGGAGACAGGGCCGAATTCTCTCTGGAAACACCATATATTTT; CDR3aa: CATSRRQGRILSGNTIYF
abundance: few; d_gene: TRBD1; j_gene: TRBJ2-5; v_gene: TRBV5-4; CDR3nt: TGTGCCAGCAGCCAAGGGGAGACAGGGTTTGCGCAGACCCAGTACTTC; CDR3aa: CASSQGETGFAQTQYF
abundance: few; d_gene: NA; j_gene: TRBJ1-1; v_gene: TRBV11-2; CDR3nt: TGTGCCAGCAGCGATAGCGGATGGCAGGGCGACACTGAAGCTTTCTTT; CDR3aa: CASSDSGWQGDTEAFF
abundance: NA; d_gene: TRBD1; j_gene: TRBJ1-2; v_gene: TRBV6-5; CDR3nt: TGTGCCAGCAAAGGACAGGGCAAAGACTATGGCTACACCTTC; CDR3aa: CASKGQGKDYGYTF
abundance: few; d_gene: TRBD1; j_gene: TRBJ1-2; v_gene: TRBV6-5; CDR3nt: TGTGCCAGCAGGAGGGGACAGGGAAACTATGGCTACACCTTC; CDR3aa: CASRRGQGNYGYTF
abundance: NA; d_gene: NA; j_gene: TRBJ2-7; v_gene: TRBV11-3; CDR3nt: TGTGCCAGCAGTCTTGACCCCGGGGGGCGTTTGTACGAGCAGTACTTC; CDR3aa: CASSLDPGGRLYEQYF
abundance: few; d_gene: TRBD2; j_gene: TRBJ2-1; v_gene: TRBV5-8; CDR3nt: TGTGCCAGCAGCCCCGGGACTAGCTGGAACAATGAGCAGTTCTTC; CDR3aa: CASSPGTSWNNEQFF
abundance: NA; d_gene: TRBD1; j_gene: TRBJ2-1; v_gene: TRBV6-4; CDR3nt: TGTGCCAGCAGTGCGGACGGACAGGGATACAATGAGCAGTTCTTC; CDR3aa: CASSADGQGYNEQFF
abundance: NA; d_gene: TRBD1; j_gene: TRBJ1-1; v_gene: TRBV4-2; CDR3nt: TGTGCCAGCAGCCCACAGGGGGCGAACACTGAAGCTTTCTTT; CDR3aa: CASSPQGANTEAFF
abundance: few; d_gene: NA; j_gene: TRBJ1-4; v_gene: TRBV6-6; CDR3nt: TGTGCCAGCCATAAGCCTGCAACTAATGAAAAACTGTTTTTT; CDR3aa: CASHKPATNEKLFF
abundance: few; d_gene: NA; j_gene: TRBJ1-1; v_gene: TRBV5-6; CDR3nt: TGTGCCAGCAGCTTGGTACAGGGGAACACTGAAGCTTTCTTT; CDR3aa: CASSLVQGNTEAFF
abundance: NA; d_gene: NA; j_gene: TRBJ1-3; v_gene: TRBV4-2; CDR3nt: TGTGCCAGCAGCCAGACCACTGGCAGGGGAAACACCATATATTTT; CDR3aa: CASSQTTGRGNTIYF
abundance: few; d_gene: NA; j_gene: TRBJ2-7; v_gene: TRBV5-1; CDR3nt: TGCGCCAGCAGCTTGGTCTGGACAGAGCCCTACGAGCAGTACTTC; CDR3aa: CASSLVWTEPYEQYF
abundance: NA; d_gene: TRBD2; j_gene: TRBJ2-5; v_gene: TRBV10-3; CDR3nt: TGTGCCTCCAGGACTAGCGCACAAGAGACCCAGTACTTC; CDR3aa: CASRTSAQETQYF
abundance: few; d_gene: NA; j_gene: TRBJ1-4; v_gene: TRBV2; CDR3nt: TGTGCCAGCAGTAGAGCCGTTACTAATGAAAAACTGTTTTTT; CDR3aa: CASSRAVTNEKLFF
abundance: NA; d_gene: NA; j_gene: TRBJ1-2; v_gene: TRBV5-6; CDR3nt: TGTGCCAGCAGCTTAGGGGTTGGCTACACCTTC; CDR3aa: CASSLGVGYTF
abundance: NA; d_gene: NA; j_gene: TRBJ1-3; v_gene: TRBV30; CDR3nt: TGTGCCTGGAGCTCCGGGACACCGACCTCTGGAAACACCATATATTTT; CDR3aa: CAWSSGTPTSGNTIYF
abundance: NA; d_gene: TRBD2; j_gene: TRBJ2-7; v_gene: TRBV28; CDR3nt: TGTGCCAGCAGTTTATTGGGTGGTGGACTAGCGGGATCCTACGAGCAGTACTTC; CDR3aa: CASSLLGGGLAGSYEQYF
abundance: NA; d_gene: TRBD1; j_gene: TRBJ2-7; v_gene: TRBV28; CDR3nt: TGTGCCAGCAGTCCCGGGACAGGGGCTCGGGAGCAGTACTTC; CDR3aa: CASSPGTGAREQYF
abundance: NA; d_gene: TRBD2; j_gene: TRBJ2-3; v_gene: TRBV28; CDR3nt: TGTGCCAGCAGTAGGACTAGCGGGAGTTACTACGCGCAGTATTTT; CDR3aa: CASSRTSGSYYAQYF
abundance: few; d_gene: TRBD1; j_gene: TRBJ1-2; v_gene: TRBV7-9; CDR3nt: TGTGCCAGCAGCCGGGACAGAAACTATGGCTACACCTTC; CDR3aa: CASSRDRNYGYTF
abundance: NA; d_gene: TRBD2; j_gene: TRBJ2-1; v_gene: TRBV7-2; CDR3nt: TGTGCCAGCAGCTTAGTAGCTAGCGGGGCCTACAATGAGCAGTTCTTC; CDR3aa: CASSLVASGAYNEQFF
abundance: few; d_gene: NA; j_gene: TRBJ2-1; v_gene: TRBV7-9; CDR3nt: TGTGCCAGCAGCTCCCGCGTTTCGGGTTACTCCTACAATGAGCAGTTCTTC; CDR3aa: CASSSRVSGYSYNEQFF
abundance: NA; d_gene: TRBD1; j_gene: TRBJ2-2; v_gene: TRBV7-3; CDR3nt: TGTGCCAGCAGCTCCAGACAGGGGGTGATTACCGGGGAGCTGTTTTTT; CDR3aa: CASSSRQGVITGELFF